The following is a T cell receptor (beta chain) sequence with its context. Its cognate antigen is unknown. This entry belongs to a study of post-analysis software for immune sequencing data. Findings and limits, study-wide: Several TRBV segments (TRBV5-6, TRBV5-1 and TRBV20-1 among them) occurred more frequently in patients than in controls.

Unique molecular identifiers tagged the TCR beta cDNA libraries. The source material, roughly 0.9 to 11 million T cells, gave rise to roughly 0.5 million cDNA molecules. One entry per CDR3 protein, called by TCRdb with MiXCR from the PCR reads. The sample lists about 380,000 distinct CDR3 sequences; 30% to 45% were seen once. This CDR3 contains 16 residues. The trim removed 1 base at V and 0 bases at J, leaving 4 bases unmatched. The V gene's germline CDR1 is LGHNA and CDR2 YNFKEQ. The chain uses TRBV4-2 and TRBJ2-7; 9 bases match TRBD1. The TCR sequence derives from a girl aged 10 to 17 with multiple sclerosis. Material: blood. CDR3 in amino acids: CASSQAGTGSSYEQYF. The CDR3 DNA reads TGTGCCAGCAGCCAAGCCGGGACAGGGAGCTCCTACGAGCAGTACTTC.